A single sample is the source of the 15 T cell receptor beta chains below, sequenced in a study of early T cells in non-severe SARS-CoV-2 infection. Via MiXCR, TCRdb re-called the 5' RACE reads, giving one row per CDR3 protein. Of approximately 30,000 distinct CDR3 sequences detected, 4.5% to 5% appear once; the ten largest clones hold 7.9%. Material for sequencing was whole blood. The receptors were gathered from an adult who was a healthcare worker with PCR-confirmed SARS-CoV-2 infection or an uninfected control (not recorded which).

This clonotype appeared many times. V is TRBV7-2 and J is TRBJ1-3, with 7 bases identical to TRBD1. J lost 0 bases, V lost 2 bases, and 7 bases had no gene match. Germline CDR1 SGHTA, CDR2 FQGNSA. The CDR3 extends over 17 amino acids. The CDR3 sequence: CASSLMGQQSSGNTIYF. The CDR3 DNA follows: TGTGCCAGCAGCTTAATGGGACAGCAAAGCTCTGGAAACACCATATATTTT. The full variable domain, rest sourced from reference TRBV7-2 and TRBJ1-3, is GAGVSQSPSNKVTEKGKDVELRCDPISGHTALYWYRQSLGQGLEFLIYFQGNSAPDKSGLPSDRFSAERTGGSVSTLTIQRTQQEDSAVYLCASSLMGQQSSGNTIYFGEGSWLTVV.

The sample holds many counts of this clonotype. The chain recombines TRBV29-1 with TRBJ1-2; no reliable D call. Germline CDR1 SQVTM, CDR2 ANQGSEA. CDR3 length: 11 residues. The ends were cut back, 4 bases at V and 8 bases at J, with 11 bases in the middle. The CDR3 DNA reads TGCAGCGTTGTTACCAAGGAGGGCTACACCTTC. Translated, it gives CSVVTKEGYTF. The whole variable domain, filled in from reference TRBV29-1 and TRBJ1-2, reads SAVISQKPSRDICQRGTSLTIQCQVDSQVTMMFWYRQQPGQSLTLIATANQGSEATYESGFVIDKFPISRPNLTFSTLTVSNMSPEDSSIYLCSVVTKEGYTFGSGTRLTVV.

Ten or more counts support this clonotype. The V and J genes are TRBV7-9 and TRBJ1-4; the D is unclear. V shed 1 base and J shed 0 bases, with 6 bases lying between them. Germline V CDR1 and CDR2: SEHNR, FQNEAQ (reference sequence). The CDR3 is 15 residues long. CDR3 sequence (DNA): TGTGCCAGCAGCTTAGAGACGGCAACTAATGAAAAACTGTTTTTT. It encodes CASSLETATNEKLFF. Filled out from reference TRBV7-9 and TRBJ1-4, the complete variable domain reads DTGVSQNPRHKITKRGQNVTFRCDPISEHNRLYWYRQTLGQGPEFLTYFQNEAQLEKSRLLSDRFSAERPKGSFSTLEIQRTEQGDSAMYLCASSLETATNEKLFFGSGTQLSVL.

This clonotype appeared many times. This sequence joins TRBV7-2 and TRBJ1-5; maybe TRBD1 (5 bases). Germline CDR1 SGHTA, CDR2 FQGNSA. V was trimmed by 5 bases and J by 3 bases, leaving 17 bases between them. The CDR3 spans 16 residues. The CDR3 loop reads CASSPNTWGNNQPQHF. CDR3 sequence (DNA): TGTGCCAGCAGCCCAAATACGTGGGGGAACAATCAGCCCCAGCATTTT. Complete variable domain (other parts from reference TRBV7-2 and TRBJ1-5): GAGVSQSPSNKVTEKGKDVELRCDPISGHTALYWYRQSLGQGLEFLIYFQGNSAPDKSGLPSDRFSAERTGGSVSTLTIQRTQQEDSAVYLCASSPNTWGNNQPQHFGDGTRLSIL.

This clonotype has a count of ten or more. The CDR3 here is CASSSTVFYGYTF. For the CDR3, the DNA is TGTGCCAGCAGTTCCACAGTCTTCTATGGCTACACCTTC. V and J are TRBV28 and TRBJ1-2; no clear D gene. This CDR3 is 13 amino acids long. Germline lookup yields CDR1 MDHEN and CDR2 SYDVKM. The V end was cut by 4 bases, the J end by 4 bases, with 10 bases between.

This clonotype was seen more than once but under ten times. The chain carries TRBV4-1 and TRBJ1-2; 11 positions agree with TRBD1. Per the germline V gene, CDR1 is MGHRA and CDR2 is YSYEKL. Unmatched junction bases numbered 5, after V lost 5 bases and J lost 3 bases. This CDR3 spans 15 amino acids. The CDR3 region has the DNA TGCGCCAGCAGCTCCAGGACAGGGGGCCACTATGGCTACACCTTC. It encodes CASSSRTGGHYGYTF.

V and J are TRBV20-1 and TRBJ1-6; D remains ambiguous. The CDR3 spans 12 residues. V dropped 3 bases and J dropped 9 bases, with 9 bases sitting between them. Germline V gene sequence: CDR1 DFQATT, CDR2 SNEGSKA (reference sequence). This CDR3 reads CSASRRSSPLHF. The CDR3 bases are TGCAGTGCTAGTAGACGGAGTTCACCCCTCCACTTT.

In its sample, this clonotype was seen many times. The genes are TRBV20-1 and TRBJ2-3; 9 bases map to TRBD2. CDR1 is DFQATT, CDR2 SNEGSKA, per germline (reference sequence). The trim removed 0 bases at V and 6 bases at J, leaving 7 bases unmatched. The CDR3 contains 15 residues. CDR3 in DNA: TGCAGTGCTAGAGAGCTCGCGGGGGGGCGTGATACGCAGTATTTT. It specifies CSARELAGGRDTQYF.

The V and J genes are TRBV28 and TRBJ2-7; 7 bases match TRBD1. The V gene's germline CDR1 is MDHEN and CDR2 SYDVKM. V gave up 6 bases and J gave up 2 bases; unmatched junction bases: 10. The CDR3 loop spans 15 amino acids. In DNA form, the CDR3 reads TGTGCCAGCAGGGTAGACAGGGCCGGGGCCTACGAGCAGTACTTC. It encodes CASRVDRAGAYEQYF. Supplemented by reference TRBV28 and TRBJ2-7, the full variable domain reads DVKVTQSSRYLVKRTGEKVFLECVQDMDHENMFWYRQDPGLGLRLIYFSYDVKMKEKGDIPEGYSVSREKKERFSLILESASTNQTSMYLCASRVDRAGAYEQYFGPGTRLTVT.

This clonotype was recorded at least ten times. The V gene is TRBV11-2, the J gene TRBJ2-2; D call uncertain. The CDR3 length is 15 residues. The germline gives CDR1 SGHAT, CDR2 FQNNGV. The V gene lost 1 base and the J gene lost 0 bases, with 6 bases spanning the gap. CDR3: CASSLGLANTGELFF. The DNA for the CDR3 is TGTGCCAGCAGCTTAGGACTCGCGAACACCGGGGAGCTGTTTTTT.

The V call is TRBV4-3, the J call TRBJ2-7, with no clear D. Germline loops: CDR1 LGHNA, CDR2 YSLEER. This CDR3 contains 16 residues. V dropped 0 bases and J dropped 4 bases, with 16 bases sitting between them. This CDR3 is CASSQDTRLERYEQYF. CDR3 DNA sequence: TGCGCCAGCAGCCAAGATACCCGCCTAGAACGGTACGAGCAGTACTTC.

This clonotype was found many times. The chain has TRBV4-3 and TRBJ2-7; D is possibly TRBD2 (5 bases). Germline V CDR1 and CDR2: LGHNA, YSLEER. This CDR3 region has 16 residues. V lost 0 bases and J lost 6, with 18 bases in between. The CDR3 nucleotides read TGCGCCAGCAGCCAAGATCGAGGGAGCCCCGCAGGCGAGCAGTACTTC. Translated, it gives CASSQDRGSPAGEQYF.

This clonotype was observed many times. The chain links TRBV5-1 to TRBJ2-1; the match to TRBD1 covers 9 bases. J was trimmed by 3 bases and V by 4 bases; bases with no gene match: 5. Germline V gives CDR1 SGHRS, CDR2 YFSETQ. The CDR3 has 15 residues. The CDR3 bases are TGCGCCAGCAGCACCGGGACAGGGAACTACAATGAGCAGTTCTTC. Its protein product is CASSTGTGNYNEQFF.

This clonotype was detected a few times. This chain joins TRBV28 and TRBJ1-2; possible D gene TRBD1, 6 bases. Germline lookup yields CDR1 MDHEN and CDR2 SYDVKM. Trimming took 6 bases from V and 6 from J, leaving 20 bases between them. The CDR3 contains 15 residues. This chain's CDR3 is CASSRNPTGFHGYTF. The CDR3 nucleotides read TGTGCCAGCAGCCGTAACCCAACAGGGTTCCATGGCTACACCTTC.

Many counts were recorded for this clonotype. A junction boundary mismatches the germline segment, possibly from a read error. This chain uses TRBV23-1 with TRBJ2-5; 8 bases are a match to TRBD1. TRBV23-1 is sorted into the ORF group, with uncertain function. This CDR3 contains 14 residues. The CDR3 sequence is CASSQSSGQDPPNF. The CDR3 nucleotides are TGCGCCAGCAGTCAATCGTCGGGACAGGACCCTCCGAACTTC.